This TCR beta chain was sequenced during a study of cytomegalovirus exposure and HLA in healthy donors. Study-level findings and limits: While the bulk of TCR sequences proved rare, some public TCRs turned up in many donors.

Amplification used 60 Vbeta primers and 13 Jbeta primers. Only in-frame clones appear in the TCRdb table, and some are missing; sequencing was by immunoSEQ multiplex PCR. The sample lists 150,000 to 200,000 clones, 82% occurring once. Worth noting for this clone: Its specificity is unknown. Other DNA sequences from this sample encode an identical CDR3 as well.

There are 17 residues in the CDR3. Per germline, CDR1 MNHEY and CDR2 SMNVEV (reference sequence). V gave up 5 bases and J gave up 1 base; unmatched junction bases: 14. The chain carries TRBV27 and TRBJ2-7; 7 nucleotides line up with TRBD2. Sequenced sample: PBMCs. The source of this sequence is a woman younger than 35 in good health and CMV-seronegative. This CDR3 reads CASSPAPGTGGSYEQYF. CDR3 bases: TGTGCCAGCAGTCCCGCGCCGGGGACGGGGGGTTCCTACGAGCAGTACTTC.